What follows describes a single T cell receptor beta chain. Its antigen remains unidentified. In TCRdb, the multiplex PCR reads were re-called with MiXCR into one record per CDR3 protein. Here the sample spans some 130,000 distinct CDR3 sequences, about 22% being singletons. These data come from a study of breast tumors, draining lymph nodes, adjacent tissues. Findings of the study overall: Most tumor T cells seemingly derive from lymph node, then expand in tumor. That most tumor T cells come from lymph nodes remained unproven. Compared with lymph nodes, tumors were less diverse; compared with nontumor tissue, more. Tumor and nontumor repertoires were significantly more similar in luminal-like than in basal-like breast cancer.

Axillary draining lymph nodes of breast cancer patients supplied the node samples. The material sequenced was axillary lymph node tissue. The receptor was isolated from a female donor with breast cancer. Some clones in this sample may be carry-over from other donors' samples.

The CDR3 DNA is TGTGCCAGCAGCTTAGGGACAGGGGGCGGTGGCACTGAAGCTTTCTTT. Protein sequence: CASSLGTGGGGTEAFF. This chain links TRBV7-9 with TRBJ1-1; 11 bases are shared with TRBD1. V lost 1 base, J lost 4 bases, and 5 bases stayed unmatched. Germline V gene data show CDR1 as SEHNR and CDR2 as FQNEAQ (reference sequence). The CDR3 spans 16 residues.